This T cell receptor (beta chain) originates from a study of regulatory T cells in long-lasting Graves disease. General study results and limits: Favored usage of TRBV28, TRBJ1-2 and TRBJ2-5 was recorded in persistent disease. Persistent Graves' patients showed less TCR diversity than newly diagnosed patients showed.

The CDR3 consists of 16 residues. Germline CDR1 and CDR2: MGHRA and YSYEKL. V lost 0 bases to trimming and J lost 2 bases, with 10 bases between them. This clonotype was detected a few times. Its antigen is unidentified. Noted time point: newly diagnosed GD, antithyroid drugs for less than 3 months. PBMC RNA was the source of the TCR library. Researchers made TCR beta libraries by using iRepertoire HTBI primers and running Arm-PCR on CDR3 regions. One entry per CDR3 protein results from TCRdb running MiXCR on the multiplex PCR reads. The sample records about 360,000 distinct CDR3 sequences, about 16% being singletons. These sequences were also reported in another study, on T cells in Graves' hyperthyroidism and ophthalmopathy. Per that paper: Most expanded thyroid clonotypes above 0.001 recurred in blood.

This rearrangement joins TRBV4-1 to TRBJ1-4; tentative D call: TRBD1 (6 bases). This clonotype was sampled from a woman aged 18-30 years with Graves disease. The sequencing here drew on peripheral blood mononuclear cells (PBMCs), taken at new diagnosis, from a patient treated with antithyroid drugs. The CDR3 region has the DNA TGCGCCAGCAGCCAAGATTACAGGGCGACTAATGAAAAACTGTTTTTT. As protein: CASSQDYRATNEKLFF.